This record concerns one TCR beta chain sequence. Its antigen is unidentified. The sample comes from a study of response to subunit inactivated influenza vaccine. Study results and caveats: Seasonal influenza vaccination, on each occasion, was suggested by the authors to recruit few new T cells.

Using its own MiXCR run on the RT-PCR reads, TCRdb lists one record per CDR3 protein. Altogether about 520,000 distinct CDR3 sequences are present, over 25% being singletons, with the ten largest covering 1.5% to 2%. Trimming took 1 base from V and 7 from J, leaving 5 bases between them. The CDR3 extends over 11 amino acids. The germline V gene encodes CDR1 SQVTM and CDR2 ANQGSEA. The clonotype comes from a man between 50 and 59 years old who received an inactivated influenza vaccine. This chain connects TRBV29-1 to TRBJ2-4, with D hard to call. The sequencing here drew on CD4+ T cells sorted from PBMCs, taken about 5 days after vaccination. Here the CDR3 DNA reads TGCAGCGTTGAAGTCGGGAACATTCAGTACTTC. This gives the protein CSVEVGNIQYF.